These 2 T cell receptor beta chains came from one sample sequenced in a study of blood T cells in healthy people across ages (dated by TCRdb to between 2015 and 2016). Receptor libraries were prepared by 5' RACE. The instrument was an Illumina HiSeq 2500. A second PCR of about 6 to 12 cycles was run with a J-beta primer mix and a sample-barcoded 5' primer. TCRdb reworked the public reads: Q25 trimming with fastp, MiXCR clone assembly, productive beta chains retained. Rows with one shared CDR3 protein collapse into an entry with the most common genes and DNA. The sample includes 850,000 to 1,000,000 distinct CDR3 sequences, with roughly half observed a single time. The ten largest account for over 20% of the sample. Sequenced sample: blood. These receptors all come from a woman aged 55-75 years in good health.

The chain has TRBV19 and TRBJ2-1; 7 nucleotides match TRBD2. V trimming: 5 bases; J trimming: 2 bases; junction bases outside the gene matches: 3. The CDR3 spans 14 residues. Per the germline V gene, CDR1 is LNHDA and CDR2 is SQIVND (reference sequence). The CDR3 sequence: CASSGRGTYNEQFF. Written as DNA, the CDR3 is TGTGCCAGTAGTGGGCGGGGGACCTACAATGAGCAGTTCTTC.

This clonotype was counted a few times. CDR3 sequence (DNA): TGTGCCAGCAGCTTAGCGCGGGAGAGTCCCTACAATGAGCAGTTCTTC. Protein product: CASSLARESPYNEQFF. The chain uses TRBV7-2 and TRBJ2-1; 7 positions agree with TRBD2. Germline-derived CDR1 and CDR2 are SGHTA and FQGNSA. The CDR3 has 16 amino acids. The V gene end was trimmed by 0 bases and the J gene end by 2 bases; junction bases not matched to a gene: 4.